This passage covers 21 T cell receptor beta chains from one sample sequenced in a study of cytomegalovirus exposure and HLA in healthy donors. Primers: 60 Vbeta forward and 13 Jbeta reverse. The protocol was immunoSEQ multiplex PCR, while the TCRdb copy is restricted to in-frame clones and leaves out a portion. The repertoire has 110,000 to 150,000 clones, 65% to 85% of them found once; the top ten carry less than 5%. The sample comprised PBMCs. These TCRs come from a male donor in good health and CMV-seronegative.

The chain employs TRBV7-8 and TRBJ2-5, with D perhaps matching TRBD2 (6 bases). Germline V gene data show CDR1 as SGHVS and CDR2 as FQNEAQ. Trimming took off 0 bases at V and 11 bases at J, with 28 bases between the two ends. The CDR3 has 18 residues. CDR3: CASSLARREAGLLRGQYF. The CDR3 nucleotides read TGTGCCAGCAGCTTAGCAAGGAGGGAGGCGGGACTCCTACGAGGGCAGTACTTC.

This chain connects TRBV10-2 to TRBJ1-5, with 7 bases aligning to TRBD1. V lost 8 bases to trimming and J lost 7 bases; unmatched junction nucleotides: 11. CDR1 is WSHSY, CDR2 SAAADI, per germline. The CDR3 runs 14 residues. The CDR3 DNA is TGCGCCAGCTCCCCCGACAGGGAGTACCAGCCCCAGCATTTT. It is translated as CASSPDREYQPQHF.

The chain couples TRBV18 to TRBJ1-5; D might be TRBD1 (5 bases). Germline CDR1 is KGHSH and CDR2 is LQKENI. The CDR3 loop spans 15 amino acids. V lost 3 bases and J 9 bases, leaving 18 bases between the germline ends. The CDR3 region has the DNA TGTGCCAGCTCACCCGGGACTTCGGGAGATGGGCCCCAGCATTTT. Residues: CASSPGTSGDGPQHF.

The V and J genes are TRBV7-9 and TRBJ2-3, with TRBD2 matching 14 bases. Looked up from germline, CDR1 is SEHNR and CDR2 is FQNEAQ (reference sequence). With 5 bases clipped from V and 0 bases from J, the junction kept 7 bases outside the gene matches. CDR3 length: 18 amino acids. CDR3 coding DNA: TGTGCCAGCAGCGACGCAGGACTAGCGGGGGGCAGCACAGATACGCAGTATTTT. Translation gives CASSDAGLAGGSTDTQYF.

The gene calls are TRBV7-2 and TRBJ2-7, with D possibly matching TRBD2 (6 bases). Germline CDR1 is SGHTA and CDR2 is FQGNSA. CDR3 length: 14 amino acids. The V gene lost 4 bases and the J gene lost 1 base, with 11 bases spanning the gap. The CDR3 nucleotides are TGTGCCAGCAGCTACGGGGGTTCATCCTACGAGCAGTACTTC. Translating gives CASSYGGSSYEQYF.

CDR3 sequence (DNA): TGTGCCAGCAGTTACTCCACTAGCGGGAGTTCCAATGAGCAGTTCTTC. It translates to CASSYSTSGSSNEQFF. This chain connects TRBV6-5 to TRBJ2-1, with 11 bases that match TRBD2. Germline CDR1 is MNHEY and CDR2 is SVGAGI. This CDR3 has 16 residues. With V trimmed by 0 bases and J by 6 bases, 4 bases remained unmatched.

The CDR3: CSVGGAGTIANYGYTF. In nucleotides, the CDR3 is TGCAGCGTTGGGGGCGCCGGGACAATAGCTAACTATGGCTACACCTTC. The chain carries TRBV29-1 and TRBJ1-2; possible D gene TRBD1, 6 bases. Germline lookup yields CDR1 SQVTM and CDR2 ANQGSEA. V was cut by 4 bases and J by 0 bases, with 18 bases left in between. This CDR3 is 16 amino acids long.

The chain couples TRBV19 to TRBJ2-1; 15 nucleotides match TRBD2. The CDR3 runs 17 residues. The V gene end was trimmed by 7 bases and the J gene end by 4 bases; junction bases not matched to a gene: 8. Germline CDR1 is LNHDA and CDR2 is SQIVND (reference sequence). The CDR3 sequence is CASMGLAGGFRYNEQFF. CDR3 sequence (DNA): TGTGCCAGTATGGGACTAGCGGGGGGTTTCCGTTACAATGAGCAGTTCTTC.

This chain joins TRBV5-1 and TRBJ1-1; D gene uncertain. Per germline, CDR1 SGHRS and CDR2 YFSETQ. Trimming left V 4 bases short and J 1 base short, with 17 bases between. The CDR3 covers 16 residues. CDR3 sequence (DNA): TGCGCCAGCAGCACCCAGTTTAGCCTATCGAACACTGAAGCTTTCTTT. It translates to CASSTQFSLSNTEAFF.

This sequence joins TRBV19 and TRBJ2-7, with 11 bases fitting TRBD2. V gave up 4 bases and J gave up 6 bases; unmatched junction bases: 8. CDR3 length equals 15 residues. Germline CDR1 and CDR2: LNHDA and SQIVND (reference sequence). The CDR3 DNA follows: TGTGCCAGTAGTACCGAACTAGCGGGAGTCTCCGAGCAGTACTTC. Amino acids: CASSTELAGVSEQYF.

The chain employs TRBV5-1 and TRBJ2-1; D gene ambiguous. Germline CDR1 is SGHRS and CDR2 is YFSETQ. The CDR3 contains 13 residues. V was clipped by 4 bases and J by 5 bases, with 10 bases between them. The CDR3 DNA reads TGCGCCAGCAGCCCCCCAGTACACAATGAGCAGTTCTTC. The encoded protein is CASSPPVHNEQFF.

The rearrangement joins TRBV30 to TRBJ2-2, with TRBD2 identical over 7 bases. Germline V gene data show CDR1 as GTSNPN and CDR2 as SVGIG (reference sequence). CDR3 length: 14 amino acids. V was pared by 4 bases and J by 4 bases, with 6 bases of the junction left unmatched. The CDR3 is CAWKGGFRTGELFF. The CDR3 DNA sequence: TGTGCCTGGAAGGGAGGGTTTCGCACCGGGGAGCTGTTTTTT.

The genes are TRBV5-1 and TRBJ2-7; D is unresolved. CDR1 is SGHRS and CDR2 is YFSETQ in the germline V gene. Trimming shortened V by 7 bases and J by 1 base, and 12 bases separated the two germline ends. The CDR3 length is 13 residues. CDR3: CASASWQSYEQYF. The CDR3 nucleotides read TGCGCCAGCGCTTCGTGGCAGTCCTACGAGCAGTACTTC.

The chain uses TRBV9 and TRBJ2-5; 9 positions agree with TRBD2. V lost 4 bases, J lost 5 bases, and 9 bases stayed unmatched. The CDR3 consists of 15 residues. Germline loops: CDR1 SGDLS, CDR2 YYNGEE. In nucleotides, the CDR3 is TGTGCCAGCAGCATAGGAGCGGGGGGCGGGGAGACCCAGTACTTC. Amino acids: CASSIGAGGGETQYF.

The V and J genes are TRBV7-2 and TRBJ1-5; D unclear. CDR1 is SGHTA and CDR2 is FQGNSA in the germline V gene. The CDR3 consists of 16 residues. V was trimmed by 1 base and J by 9 bases, leaving 19 bases between them. Written as DNA, the CDR3 is TGTGCCAGCAGCTTAGTGTCCGGGGTAAACCTTTTGCCCCAGCATTTT. Amino acid sequence: CASSLVSGVNLLPQHF.

The table lists this clone with a count of one. This chain's CDR3 is CASSPKGDRSGYTF. CDR3 DNA sequence: TGTGCCAGCAGCCCTAAGGGGGACAGATCTGGCTACACCTTC. The rearrangement links TRBV4-2 to TRBJ1-2, with 7 bases aligning to TRBD1. Trimming removed 4 bases from V and 7 bases from J; junction bases left unmatched: 9. The germline V gene has CDR1 LGHNA and CDR2 YNFKEQ. The CDR3 is made up of 14 amino acids.

This chain connects TRBV18 to TRBJ2-6; 7 bases map to TRBD1. The CDR3 has 15 residues. V gave up 2 bases and J gave up 12 bases; unmatched junction bases: 10. CDR1 is KGHSH and CDR2 is LQKENI in the germline V gene. The CDR3 spells CASSPRAGGPVVLTF. CDR3 in DNA: TGTGCCAGCTCACCAAGGGCAGGGGGTCCTGTCGTCCTGACTTTC.

DNA for the CDR3: TGTGCCAGCAGCCGACGACAGGGGGAGACCCAGTACTTC. It encodes CASSRRQGETQYF. The rearrangement links TRBV14 to TRBJ2-5; TRBD1 agrees at 8 bases. The V gene's germline CDR1 is SGHDN and CDR2 FVKESK. The V and J ends lost 4 bases and 5 bases, in that order; junction bases with no gene match: 3. The length of the CDR3 is 13 residues.

V gene TRBV5-8 combines with J gene TRBJ1-1, with D perhaps TRBD1 (5 bases). Germline CDR1 and CDR2: SGHTS and YDEGEE. The V end was cut by 3 bases, the J end by 4 bases, with 7 bases between. This CDR3 has 12 amino acids. In nucleotides, the CDR3 is TGTGCCAGCAGCTGGACAACCACTGAAGCTTTCTTT. It is translated as CASSWTTTEAFF.

V usage is TRBV4-2 and J usage is TRBJ2-7; 14 bases align to TRBD2. This CDR3 is built from 18 residues. Germline loops: CDR1 LGHNA, CDR2 YNFKEQ. The V gene end was trimmed by 1 base and the J gene end by 4 bases; junction bases not matched to a gene: 9. CDR3 residues: CASSQGTSGGKDQYEQYF. CDR3 bases: TGTGCCAGCAGCCAAGGGACTAGCGGGGGGAAGGATCAGTACGAGCAGTACTTC.

This clone was detected only a few times. The V call is TRBV4-2, the J call TRBJ1-2, with D maybe TRBD1 (6 bases). Germline V gene data show CDR1 as LGHNA and CDR2 as YNFKEQ. V lost 0 bases and J lost 5, with 22 bases in between. This CDR3 is built from 18 residues. The CDR3 coding sequence is TGTGCCAGCAGCCAAGAACGGACAGAGGCTTGGACCCTATATGGCTACACCTTC. Translating gives CASSQERTEAWTLYGYTF.